Reported below is one TCR beta chain. This record comes from a study of control samples from healthy donors and cancer patients. Assay used: immunoSEQ multiplex PCR; TCRdb lists only in-frame clones, some missing. Seen here are about 120,000 clones, approximately 90% observed once, and the top ten hold 9.5% to 13%. Trimming removed 3 bases at V and 5 bases at J, with 7 bases between. Looked up from germline, CDR1 is SGHAT and CDR2 is FQDESV (reference sequence). The CDR3 contains 12 residues. This chain links TRBV11-1 with TRBJ1-1; no reliable D call. Sequenced material: blood. The sequence came from a man aged 25 to 40 in good health. CDR3 sequence: CASSFGDTEAFF. CDR3 coding DNA: TGTGCCAGCAGCTTTGGTGATACTGAAGCTTTCTTT. The whole variable domain, filled in from reference TRBV11-1 and TRBJ1-1, reads EAEVAQSPRYKITEKSQAVAFWCDPISGHATLYWYRQILGQGPELLVQFQDESVVDDSQLPKDRFSAERLKGVDSTLKIQPAELGDSAMYLCASSFGDTEAFFGQGTRLTVV.